These 17 T cell receptor beta chains were all obtained from the same sample, sequenced in a study of blood T cell repertoires in COVID-19. Clones were sequenced by immunoSEQ multiplex PCR, and TCRdb holds only the in-frame ones, with some missing. The table lists around 150,000 clones, 81% of them singletons, with 8% to 13% in the top ten. What was sequenced was peripheral blood. These receptors were collected from a man aged 55-75 years with active or convalescent COVID-19.

The genes are TRBV5-1 and TRBJ2-5; D gene ambiguous. V lost 0 bases and J lost 4, with 19 bases in between. Germline V lookup: CDR1 SGHRS, CDR2 YFSETQ. This CDR3 has 17 residues. CDR3 nucleotide sequence: TGCGCCAGCAGCTTGGCGGTGGGCATAACCCTTGGAGAGACCCAGTACTTC. This codes for CASSLAVGITLGETQYF.

The rearrangement uses TRBV9 and TRBJ2-7, with 8 nucleotides matching TRBD2. Trimming cost V 0 bases and J 4 bases; bases outside gene matches: 9. Germline V CDR1 and CDR2: SGDLS, YYNGEE. The CDR3 spans 16 residues. The CDR3 sequence is CASSVGGTGGPYEQYF. CDR3 DNA sequence: TGTGCCAGCAGCGTAGGGGGGACGGGAGGGCCTTACGAGCAGTACTTC. The full variable domain, its missing parts supplied by reference TRBV9 and TRBJ2-7, is DSGVTQTPKHLITATGQRVTLRCSPRSGDLSVYWYQQSLDQGLQFLIQYYNGEERAKGNILERFSAQQFPDLHSELNLSSLELGDSALYFCASSVGGTGGPYEQYFGPGTRLTVT.

The chain joins TRBV28 to TRBJ2-6; D gene unclear. Germline V gene data show CDR1 as MDHEN and CDR2 as SYDVKM. There are 17 residues in the CDR3. Trimming removed 4 bases at V and 2 bases at J, with 15 bases between. CDR3 nucleotides: TGTGCCAGCAGTTCCCGCCTCCTAGTAGCTGGGGCCAACGTCCTGACTTTC. Translated: CASSSRLLVAGANVLTF.

The J gene is TRBJ2-3, the V gene TRBV5-1; 12 bases line up with TRBD2. The CDR3 length is 17 residues. V dropped 5 bases and J dropped 4; count of bases not matched to a gene: 11. Germline V gene data show CDR1 as SGHRS and CDR2 as YFSETQ. The CDR3 nucleotides are TGCGCCAGCAGTCCTGCTCCTAGCGGGAGGGGCCCAGATACGCAGTATTTT. This encodes CASSPAPSGRGPDTQYF.

V and J are TRBV29-1 and TRBJ2-7, with 14 bases aligning to TRBD2. This CDR3 spans 15 amino acids. The V gene end was trimmed by 4 bases and the J gene end by 2 bases; junction bases not matched to a gene: 4. Looked up from germline, CDR1 is SQVTM and CDR2 is ANQGSEA. The CDR3 sequence is CSVGLAGGPPYEQYF. CDR3 coding DNA: TGCAGCGTTGGACTAGCGGGAGGGCCTCCCTACGAGCAGTACTTC.

The V call is TRBV28, the J call TRBJ1-4, with no clear D. The V gene's germline CDR1 is MDHEN and CDR2 SYDVKM. The V end was cut by 2 bases, the J end by 8 bases, with 18 bases between. The CDR3 runs to 16 residues. CDR3 protein: CASSLTSSASWEKLFF. CDR3 coding DNA: TGTGCCAGCAGTTTAACGTCTTCGGCTAGTTGGGAAAAACTGTTTTTT.

V is TRBV3-1 (or the pseudogene TRBV3-2) and J is TRBJ2-2, with D uncertain. The ends were cut back, 4 bases at V and 6 bases at J, with 15 bases in the middle. CDR1 is LGHDT and CDR2 is YNNKEL in the germline V gene (reference sequence). CDR3 length: 15 amino acids. The CDR3 loop reads CASSPLPRSPGELFF. DNA of the CDR3: TGTGCCAGCAGCCCCTTACCTCGGTCGCCCGGGGAGCTGTTTTTT.

This clone showed up just once. The chain uses TRBV11-2 and TRBJ2-3; 7 nucleotides align to TRBD2. Germline trimming cut 10 bases from V and 5 bases from J; bases unmatched to any gene: 24. The germline V gene encodes CDR1 SGHAT and CDR2 FQNNGV. This CDR3 has 18 amino acids. The CDR3 DNA is TGTGCCACCCAGCTACTAGCGCAACCTAGATTGGGGGGAGATACGCAGTATTTT. The encoded protein is CATQLLAQPRLGGDTQYF.

This clone was detected only once. V usage is TRBV2 and J usage is TRBJ1-2, with 8 bases lining up with TRBD1. The trim removed 3 bases at V and 3 bases at J, leaving 3 bases unmatched. The germline CDR1 and CDR2 sequences are SNHLY and FYNNEI. The CDR3 sequence is 14 residues long. In DNA, the CDR3 is TGTGCCAGCAGTGAGCAGGGGGCGGACTATGGCTACACCTTC. Protein sequence: CASSEQGADYGYTF.

DNA for the CDR3: TGTGCCAGCAGCTTGATAAGTCGGACAGGGGCCCGCAAAAACATTCAGTACTTC. Its protein product is CASSLISRTGARKNIQYF. The chain combines TRBV5-6 with TRBJ2-4, with 9 bases matching TRBD1. J gave up 3 bases and V 1 base, and 11 bases lay outside the gene matches. The CDR3 consists of 18 residues. Germline V gene lookup returns CDR1 SGHDT and CDR2 YYEEEE.

This clone has a handful of counts. The V call is TRBV19, the J call TRBJ2-3, with TRBD2 matching over 8 bases. V gave up 10 bases and J gave up 4 bases; unmatched junction bases: 10. Germline V gene lookup returns CDR1 LNHDA and CDR2 SQIVND (reference sequence). The CDR3 length is 14 residues. Here the CDR3 DNA reads TGTGCCACCCTGGGACTAGGAGGTCCAGATACGCAGTATTTT. Amino acid sequence: CATLGLGGPDTQYF.

This clone was recorded only once. This chain links TRBV25-1 with TRBJ1-5; 10 bases agree with TRBD1. This CDR3 contains 18 residues. The germline V gene encodes CDR1 MGHDK and CDR2 SYGVNS. Germline trimming cut 4 bases from V and 4 bases from J; bases unmatched to any gene: 13. This CDR3 is CASSVRDRGFLGNQPQHF. CDR3 nucleotide sequence: TGTGCCAGCAGTGTCAGGGACAGGGGATTTCTTGGTAATCAGCCCCAGCATTTT.

This clone was observed once. The V call is TRBV7-8, the J call TRBJ1-3; no clear D. V shed 5 bases and J shed 0 bases, with 11 bases lying between them. Germline CDR1 is SGHVS and CDR2 is FQNEAQ. The CDR3 contains 15 residues. The CDR3 nucleotides read TGTGCCAGCAGCCGGAGTGCGGGCTCTGGAAACACCATATATTTT. This codes for CASSRSAGSGNTIYF.

The chain combines TRBV7-9 with TRBJ2-7, with D perhaps matching TRBD2 (6 bases). Trimming cost V 0 bases and J 5 bases, with 8 bases left between them. CDR1 is SEHNR and CDR2 is FQNEAQ in the germline V gene (reference sequence). The CDR3 loop spans 13 amino acids. The CDR3 is CASSLAGGNEQYF. Written as DNA, the CDR3 is TGTGCCAGCAGCTTAGCAGGAGGGAACGAGCAGTACTTC.

This clone was observed a few times. This chain joins TRBV4-1 and TRBJ1-2, with 7 bases matching TRBD1. Germline CDR1 is MGHRA and CDR2 is YSYEKL. J lost 4 bases, V lost 0 bases, and 5 bases had no gene match. CDR3 size: 15 residues. In DNA form, the CDR3 reads TGCGCCAGCAGCCAAGAACCAGGGGGGATCTATGGCTACACCTTC. Translating gives CASSQEPGGIYGYTF.

This chain uses TRBV6-6 with TRBJ2-1, with TRBD2 as a possible D gene (5 bases). The CDR3 is 15 amino acids. The V gene's germline CDR1 is MNHNY and CDR2 SVGAGI (reference sequence). V was shortened by 4 bases and J by 8 bases, with 18 bases between the two germline ends. CDR3 protein: CASSSPSGGSDEQFF. The CDR3 nucleotides are TGTGCCAGCAGTTCCCCCTCAGGAGGCAGCGATGAGCAGTTCTTC.

This chain uses TRBV9 with TRBJ1-2; TRBD1 aligns across 7 bases. J gave up 3 bases and V 6 bases, and 8 bases lay outside the gene matches. The CDR3 totals 14 residues. The germline V gene has CDR1 SGDLS and CDR2 YYNGEE. The CDR3: CASNVTGLDYGYTF. Written as DNA, the CDR3 is TGTGCCAGCAACGTGACAGGGTTGGACTATGGCTACACCTTC.